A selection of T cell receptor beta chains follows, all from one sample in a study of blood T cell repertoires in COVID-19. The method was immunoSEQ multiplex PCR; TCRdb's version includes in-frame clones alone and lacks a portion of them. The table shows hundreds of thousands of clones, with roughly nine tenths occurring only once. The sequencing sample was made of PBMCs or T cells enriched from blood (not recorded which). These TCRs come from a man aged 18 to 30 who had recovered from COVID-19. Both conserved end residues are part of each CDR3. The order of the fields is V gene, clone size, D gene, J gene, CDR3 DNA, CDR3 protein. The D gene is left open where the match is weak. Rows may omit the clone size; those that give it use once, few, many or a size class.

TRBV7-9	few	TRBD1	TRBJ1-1	TGTGCCAGCAGCTTACCAGGGGGCTTCACTGAAGCTTTCTTT	CASSLPGGFTEAFF
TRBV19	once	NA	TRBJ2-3	TGTGCCAGTAGTACCCTACAGGGCTGGGGCACAGATACGCAGTATTTT	CASSTLQGWGTDTQYF
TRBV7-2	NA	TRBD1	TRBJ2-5	TGTGCCAGCAGCTTAACGGGACAGGGGGTCCTAGAGACCCAGTACTTC	CASSLTGQGVLETQYF
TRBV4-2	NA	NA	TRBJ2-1	TGTGCCAGCAGCCAATTGCCCTCACTAGCTACCTACAATGAGCAGTTCTTC	CASSQLPSLATYNEQFF
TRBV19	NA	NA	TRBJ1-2	TGTGCCAGTAGTACCACTCCCCCAGGGGATGGCTACACCTTC	CASSTTPPGDGYTF
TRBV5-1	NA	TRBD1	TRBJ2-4	TGCGCCAGCAGCCCGGGACAGGGGATAAACATTCAGTACTTC	CASSPGQGINIQYF
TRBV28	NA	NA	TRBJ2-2	TGTGCCAGCAGTTCTCCGGGACACAACACCGGGGAGCTGTTTTTT	CASSSPGHNTGELFF
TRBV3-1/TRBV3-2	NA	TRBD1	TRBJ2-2	TGTGCCAGCAGCCTATCGACCGGACAGGGCGCGTCCGGGGAGCTGTTTTTT	CASSLSTGQGASGELFF
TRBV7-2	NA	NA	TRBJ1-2	TGTGCCAGCAGCCCCGTTGAACAGCTCGGTGGCTACACCTTC	CASSPVEQLGGYTF
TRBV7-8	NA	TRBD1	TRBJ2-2	TGTGCCAGCAACGGTGGGACAGGGATGACCGGGGAGCTGTTTTTT	CASNGGTGMTGELFF
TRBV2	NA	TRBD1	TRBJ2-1	TGTGCCAGCCACAGGGGACCAACCAGTTACAATGAGCAGTTCTTC	CASHRGPTSYNEQFF
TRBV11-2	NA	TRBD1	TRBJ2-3	TGTGCCAGCAGCATCGTAAGGGGGCCAGATACGCAGTATTTT	CASSIVRGPDTQYF
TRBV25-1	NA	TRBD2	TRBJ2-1	TGTGCCAGCCACTCCGGGCTAGCGGGAGAGGAAGGCAATGAGCAGTTCTTC	CASHSGLAGEEGNEQFF
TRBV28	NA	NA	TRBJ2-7	TGTGCCAGCAGACAGACAGGCAGCAACGAGCAGTACTTC	CASRQTGSNEQYF
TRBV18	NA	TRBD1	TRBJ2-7	TGTGCCAGCTCACCACGGGACAGGGTGGACGAGCAGTACTTC	CASSPRDRVDEQYF
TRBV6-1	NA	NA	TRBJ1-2	TGTGCCAGCAGTGAGGACTTTAACTATGGCTACACCTTC	CASSEDFNYGYTF
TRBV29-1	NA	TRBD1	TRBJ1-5	TGCAGCGTTGAAGCCTCGGACAGGCGCGGTTTTCAGCCCCAGCATTTT	CSVEASDRRGFQPQHF
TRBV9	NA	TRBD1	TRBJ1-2	TGTGCCAGCAGCACCCAGGGACAGCCGATTTATGGCTACACCTTC	CASSTQGQPIYGYTF
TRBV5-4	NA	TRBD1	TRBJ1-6	TGTGCCAGCAGCTTGGAGGACAGGGGGTATAATTCACCCCTCCACTTT	CASSLEDRGYNSPLHF
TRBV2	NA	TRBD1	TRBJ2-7	TGTGCCAGCAGGGACGGACAGGGAGGCTACGAGCAGTACTTC	CASRDGQGGYEQYF
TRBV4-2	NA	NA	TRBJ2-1	TGTGCCAGCAGCCAAGTCGTCGGGAAGAGCTACAATGAGCAGTTCTTC	CASSQVVGKSYNEQFF
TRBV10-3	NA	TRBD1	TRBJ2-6	TGTGCCATCAGTGAAACAGGGGCGTCTGGGGCCAACGTCCTGACTTTC	CAISETGASGANVLTF
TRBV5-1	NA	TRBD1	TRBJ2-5	TGCGCCAGCAGCTTAGGGTTACAGGGGGGCCTTCCGTACTTC	CASSLGLQGGLPYF
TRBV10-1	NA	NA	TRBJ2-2	TGCGCCAGCAGTCCCCTCGGGGCGAACACCGGGGAGCTGTTTTTT	CASSPLGANTGELFF
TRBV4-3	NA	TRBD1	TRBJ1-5	TGCGCCAGCAGCCAAGAGACAGGGTCGAGCAATCAGCCCCAGCATTTT	CASSQETGSSNQPQHF
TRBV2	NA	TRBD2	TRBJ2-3	TGTGCCAGCAATATAGCGGGGGGCACAGATACGCAGTATTTT	CASNIAGGTDTQYF
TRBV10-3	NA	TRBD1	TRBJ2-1	TGTGCCATCAGTGCCTTGGCCGGGACAGGGAGGGTCTTCTATGAGCAGTTCTTC	CAISALAGTGRVFYEQFF
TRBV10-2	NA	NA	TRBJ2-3	TGCGCCAGCAGGATGAGGAGCACAGATACGCAGTATTTT	CASRMRSTDTQYF
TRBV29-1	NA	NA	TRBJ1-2	TGCAGCGTTGTTGCGGGGTTGAGGTATGGCTACACCTTC	CSVVAGLRYGYTF
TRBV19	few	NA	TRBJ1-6	TGTGCCAGTAGTAGTTTCCAGACGGGGCCCCTCCACTTT	CASSSFQTGPLHF
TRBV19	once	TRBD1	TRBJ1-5	TGTGCCAGTAGTACAGGGGACAGGGCAGCTCAGCCCCAGCATTTT	CASSTGDRAAQPQHF
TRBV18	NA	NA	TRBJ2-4	TGTGCCAGCTCACCAGGGGGCCAGGCCAAAAACATTCAGTACTTC	CASSPGGQAKNIQYF
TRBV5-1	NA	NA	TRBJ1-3	TGCGCCAGCAAGATCGGGTCAGACGGAAACACCATATATTTT	CASKIGSDGNTIYF